The present T cell receptor (beta chain) was sequenced within a study of T cells after yellow fever vaccination. Study background: Any fraction with a low cell number was prepared using SMART-Seq v4 Ultra Low Input. Overall study findings and caveats: Clonotypes found in both CD4 and CD8 compartments made up a small share. Though weaker, the secondary response peaked faster, on day 5 versus 15.

Universal primer sites and UMIs were introduced during 5'RACE template-switching synthesis of TCR cDNA. One entry per CDR3 protein, called by TCRdb with MiXCR from the 5' RACE reads. The table has a few hundred thousand distinct CDR3 sequences, approximately 8% seen once. This clonotype was found many times. The antigen is unknown. V lost 4 bases and J lost 7, with 8 bases in between. Germline V lookup: CDR1 LGHDT, CDR2 YNNKEL (reference sequence). The CDR3 contains 13 residues. This receptor was obtained from a man younger than 35 who received the YFV17D yellow fever vaccine. Sequenced material: CD4+ T cells sorted from PBMCs, taken 5 days after the yellow fever booster vaccination. The chain uses TRBV3-1 and TRBJ1-6; no clear D gene. CDR3 in DNA: TGTGCCAGCAGCCTGAGGCTGAATTCACCCCTCCACTTT. Its translation is CASSLRLNSPLHF. Using reference TRBV3-1 and TRBJ1-6 for the parts outside the CDR3, the full variable domain is DTAVSQTPKYLVTQMGNDKSIKCEQNLGHDTMYWYKQDSKKFLKIMFSYNNKELIINETVPNRFSPKSPDKAHLNLHINSLELGDSAVYFCASSLRLNSPLHFGNGTRLTVT.